Listed below are T cell receptor beta chains from one sample, sequenced in a study of vaccination and CD4 T cells after COVID-19. Their antigens are not known. TCRdb reprocessed the PCR reads via MiXCR and lists one record per CDR3 protein. The sample consists of around 5,300 distinct CDR3 sequences, 25% of them appearing once. This specimen was CD4+ T cells from blood, cultured in vitro, taken after SARS-CoV-2 vaccination. The receptors come from a human donor who had recovered from COVID-19. CDR3s include the opening cysteine and the closing phenylalanine or tryptophan. D genes are given only for firm matches. Not all rows give a size; the values are once, few, many and, for expanded clones, a class.

J gene,clone size,D gene,V gene,CDR3 DNA,CDR3 protein
TRBJ2-7,medium-sized,TRBD1,TRBV20-1,TGCAGTGCCGCGGGACAGGGGATCTACGAGCAGTACTTC,CSAAGQGIYEQYF
TRBJ1-1,NA,TRBD1,TRBV7-2,TGTGCCAGCAGCGCCGACAGGGGGGTCACTGAAGCTTTCTTT,CASSADRGVTEAFF
TRBJ2-1,NA,NA,TRBV28,TGTGCCAGCAGTTCCCTAGGGCGGGGTCACAGCTCCTACAATGAGCAGTTCTTC,CASSSLGRGHSSYNEQFF
TRBJ2-1,NA,TRBD2,TRBV27,TGTGCCAGCCGGGGGGGAGGGGTGGACAATGAGCAGTTCTTC,CASRGGGVDNEQFF
TRBJ1-5,medium-sized,NA,TRBV20-1,TGCAGTGCTAGAGGGGGGCGCGGCAATCAGCCCCAGCATTTT,CSARGGRGNQPQHF
TRBJ2-3,few,TRBD2,TRBV27,TGTGCCAGCAGTTTAGGAACTAGCGGCACAGATACGCAGTATTTT,CASSLGTSGTDTQYF
TRBJ2-1,few,TRBD2,TRBV19,TGTGCCAGTAGTATGGCTACTAGCGTCTACAATGAGCAGTTCTTC,CASSMATSVYNEQFF
TRBJ2-5,NA,NA,TRBV4-1,TGCGCCAGCAGCCAGCTACTAGTGCAACAAGAGACCCAGTACTTC,CASSQLLVQQETQYF
TRBJ2-3,few,NA,TRBV28,TGTGCCAGCAGACACACAGATACGCAGTATTTT,CASRHTDTQYF
TRBJ2-7,NA,TRBD1,TRBV6-1,TGTGCCAGTTTAGAGACAGGGATCCTCTCCTACGAGCAGTACTTC,CASLETGILSYEQYF
TRBJ2-7,NA,TRBD2,TRBV4-3,TGCGCCAGCAGCCAGCGGTTGGGGGGGAGCTCCTACGAGCAGTACTTC,CASSQRLGGSSYEQYF
TRBJ1-2,NA,TRBD1,TRBV6-5,TGTGCCAGCAGTTACACGACAGGGTTCAGGGGTTTCTATGGCTACACCTTC,CASSYTTGFRGFYGYTF
TRBJ2-7,NA,NA,TRBV2,TGTGCCAGCGGCAGAGTAACCTCCTACGAGCAGTACTTC,CASGRVTSYEQYF
TRBJ1-5,NA,NA,TRBV20-1,TGCAGTGCTTGGGGACGGAATAGCAATCAGCCCCAGCATTTT,CSAWGRNSNQPQHF
TRBJ2-5,NA,TRBD2,TRBV29-1,TGCAGCGTTGAAGATCTTGTAGCGGGAGTTAACCAAGAGACCCAGTACTTC,CSVEDLVAGVNQETQYF
TRBJ2-3,NA,NA,TRBV6-1,TGTGCCAGCAGTCCCCCTCGGGGGGCGAAAGATACGCAGTATTTT,CASSPPRGAKDTQYF
TRBJ1-6,medium-sized,NA,TRBV6-5,TGTGCCAGCAGTTACGTGGATAACTCACCCCTCCACTTT,CASSYVDNSPLHF
TRBJ1-5,NA,NA,TRBV27,TGTGTCAGCAGTTTATCGGGCAGCCCACAGCTGCATTTT,CVSSLSGSPQLHF
TRBJ2-7,few,NA,TRBV19,TGTGCCAGTAGCCCCCCCTTGACTAGTCACGAGCAGTACTTC,CASSPPLTSHEQYF
TRBJ1-1,NA,NA,TRBV20-1,TGCAGTGCTAAAGAGGGACGGAACCCGAACACTGAAGCTTTCTTT,CSAKEGRNPNTEAFF
TRBJ2-3,medium-sized,TRBD2,TRBV7-8,TGTGCCAGCAGCTCCGGGACTAGTATTTCTAGCACAGATACGCAGTATTTT,CASSSGTSISSTDTQYF
TRBJ2-3,few,TRBD2,TRBV6-1,TGTGCCAGCAGTCGGGGGGGAGGTACGCAGTATTTT,CASSRGGGTQYF
TRBJ2-7,medium-sized,TRBD2,TRBV7-2,TGTGCCAGCAGCTTCGTACTAGCGGGAGCCTACGAGCAGTACTTC,CASSFVLAGAYEQYF
TRBJ2-1,NA,NA,TRBV27,TGTGCCAGCAGCCCATGGGACGGCGGCTCCTACAATGAGCAGTTCTTC,CASSPWDGGSYNEQFF
TRBJ2-1,NA,NA,TRBV2,TGTGCCAGCAGTAGAAGCGGGGACAACTCCTACAATGAGCAGTTCTTC,CASSRSGDNSYNEQFF
TRBJ2-7,NA,NA,TRBV20-1,TGCAGTGCTAGGGCGACCTCTTTCTACGAGCAGTACTTC,CSARATSFYEQYF
TRBJ2-3,NA,TRBD2,TRBV20-1,TGCAGTGCCTTTCCGGGCGGGGGAGGGACAGATACGCAGTATTTT,CSAFPGGGGTDTQYF
TRBJ1-3,NA,NA,TRBV20-1,TGCAGTGCTACCCCCCCGGGAAACACCATATATTTT,CSATPPGNTIYF
TRBJ2-7,NA,NA,TRBV4-2,TGTGCCAGCAGCCGAGAGACAGCCCAATCTTACGAGCAGTACTTC,CASSRETAQSYEQYF
TRBJ2-5,NA,NA,TRBV9,TGTTCCAGCAGCCCCCGCGTGGCGGGGCTCGGTGGGGAGACCCAGTACTTC,CSSSPRVAGLGGETQYF
TRBJ1-2,NA,NA,TRBV6-5,TGTGCCAGCAGTTACTCAACGTACAGCACCCTGGGATTCACCTTC,CASSYSTYSTLGFTF
TRBJ2-2,NA,NA,TRBV7-6,TGTGCCAGCAGCCCTAGAGGAACCGGGGAGCTGTTTTTT,CASSPRGTGELFF
TRBJ2-5,medium-sized,NA,TRBV7-8,TGTGCCAGCAGCGGACGGGAGACCCAGTACTTC,CASSGRETQYF
TRBJ2-1,NA,NA,TRBV18,TGTGCCAGCTCGGGGGGTAGCTCCTACAATGAGCAGTTCTTC,CASSGGSSYNEQFF
TRBJ2-2,NA,TRBD1,TRBV20-1,TGCAGTGCTCGAGACAGGGGGCGTCTGGGCGGGGAGCTGTTTTTT,CSARDRGRLGGELFF
TRBJ1-1,few,NA,TRBV7-9,TGTGCCAGCAGCTTAGCAGCAAAGGGCACTGAAGCTTTCTTT,CASSLAAKGTEAFF
TRBJ1-6,medium-sized,NA,TRBV6-1,TGTGCCAGCAGTGGACGGAGCTTTAATTCACCCCTCCACTTT,CASSGRSFNSPLHF
TRBJ2-5,few,NA,TRBV10-1,TGCGCCAGCAGCGCTGGGACAAGGAAAGAGACCCAGTACTTC,CASSAGTRKETQYF
TRBJ2-5,medium-sized,TRBD2,TRBV7-2,TGTGCCAGCAGCTTAGGACTAGCGGGAGCACAAGAGACCCAGTACTTC,CASSLGLAGAQETQYF
TRBJ2-3,NA,NA,TRBV4-2,TGTGCCAGCAGCCAAGAAATAGATACGCAGTATTTT,CASSQEIDTQYF
TRBJ1-6,few,TRBD1,TRBV28,TGTGCCAGCAGTTTGGCAGGGGGCAATTCACCCCTCCACTTT,CASSLAGGNSPLHF
TRBJ2-5,few,NA,TRBV11-2,TGTGCCAGCAGCTTTAGTGTTAGCTACGAGACCCAGTACTTC,CASSFSVSYETQYF
TRBJ1-5,few,NA,TRBV4-3,TGCGCCAGCAGCCTTGAGACAAGCAATCAGCCCCAGCATTTT,CASSLETSNQPQHF
TRBJ1-2,large,NA,TRBV6-1,TGTGCCAGCGGGCGAGGGGAGGGGAACTATGGCTACACCTTC,CASGRGEGNYGYTF
TRBJ2-3,NA,NA,TRBV24-1,TGTGCCACCAGTGATTTTAAAGATACGCAGTATTTT,CATSDFKDTQYF
TRBJ2-3,NA,TRBD2,TRBV6-1,TGTGCCAGCCAGACTAGCGGGGAAACAGATACGCAGTATTTT,CASQTSGETDTQYF
TRBJ2-3,NA,NA,TRBV6-1,TGTGCCAGCAGCCTACGGGCGAGGCAACTAGCCGCTAGCACAGATACGCAGTATTTT,CASSLRARQLAASTDTQYF
TRBJ2-7,NA,TRBD2,TRBV6-1,TGTGCCAGCAGCTCAACGGGAGGCTACGAGCAGTACTTC,CASSSTGGYEQYF
TRBJ2-1,few,NA,TRBV20-1,TGCAGTGCTAGGGAATACAATGAGCAGTTCTTC,CSAREYNEQFF
TRBJ1-6,NA,NA,TRBV7-9,TGTGCCAGCAGCTTAGCGGGAGATAATTCACCCCTCCACTTT,CASSLAGDNSPLHF
TRBJ2-7,few,TRBD2,TRBV20-1,TGCAGTGGATTAGCGGGGGACTACGAGCAGTACTTC,CSGLAGDYEQYF
TRBJ2-7,NA,TRBD1,TRBV19,TGTGCCAGTAGTATTAACCGGGACAGCTCCTACGAGCAGTACTTC,CASSINRDSSYEQYF
TRBJ1-6,medium-sized,NA,TRBV7-2,TGTGCCAGCAGCAACGACCACAGTTCACCCCTCCACTTT,CASSNDHSSPLHF